These T cell receptor beta chains were read from a single sample in a study of blood T cell repertoires in COVID-19. Generated by immunoSEQ multiplex PCR, the TCRdb table keeps only in-frame clones and is missing some. Of more than 300,000 clones detected, about 89% appear once; the ten largest clones hold 5% to 7%. Sequenced input: peripheral blood. The source of these receptors is a man between 18 and 35 years old who had recovered from COVID-19. Each CDR3 is given with its conserved first and last residue. D genes are given only for firm matches.

V,J,D,DNA,CDR3
TRBV7-2,TRBJ1-2,NA,TGTGCCAGCAGCCCTAACCGCGTTACCGGGGTCTATGGCTACACCTTC,CASSPNRVTGVYGYTF
TRBV19,TRBJ2-5,TRBD1,TGTGCCAGTAGTATAGATCCGGGACAGGGACAAGAGACCCAGTACTTC,CASSIDPGQGQETQYF
TRBV6-5,TRBJ1-2,NA,TGTGCCAGCAGTTGGGGGAGGGGCTACACCTTC,CASSWGRGYTF
TRBV5-6,TRBJ1-3,NA,TGTGCCAGCAGCTTTTCCCCAGGCGCCCAAAACACCATATATTTT,CASSFSPGAQNTIYF
TRBV6-5,TRBJ1-6,TRBD1,TGTGCCAGCAGTTACTCGAAGACAGGGAACGGTTGGGCCCTCCACTTT,CASSYSKTGNGWALHF
TRBV5-4,TRBJ1-6,TRBD1,TGTGCCAGCAGCTTGGACAGGGGCTATAATTCACCCCTCCACTTT,CASSLDRGYNSPLHF
TRBV6-4,TRBJ2-3,TRBD1,TGTGCCAGCAGTGACTACCCTAAGGGCGGGGACAGGAGAACAGATACGCAGTATTTT,CASSDYPKGGDRRTDTQYF
TRBV4-3,TRBJ1-1,TRBD1,TGCGCCAGCAGCCAACGAGTGGACAGGGAGTACACTGAAGCTTTCTTT,CASSQRVDREYTEAFF
TRBV18,TRBJ2-7,NA,TGTGCCAGCTCACAGTCGGACACCTATAATGAGCAGTACTTC,CASSQSDTYNEQYF
TRBV25-1,TRBJ1-2,TRBD1,TGTGCCAGCGAAGAAGGGGGCGTCTCTGGCTACACCTTC,CASEEGGVSGYTF
TRBV7-6,TRBJ2-3,TRBD2,TGTGCCAGCAGCGATATTACTAGCGGGGCCGCAGATACGCAGTATTTT,CASSDITSGAADTQYF
TRBV21-1,TRBJ2-7,NA,TGTGCCAGCAGCACCCGGACAGGGACCGAGCAGTACTTC,CASSTRTGTEQYF
TRBV5-1,TRBJ1-1,NA,TGCGCCAGCAGCTTCGAACAGGCGAACACTGAAGCTTTCTTT,CASSFEQANTEAFF
TRBV6-5,TRBJ2-3,TRBD2,TGTGCCAGCAGTTTCCCTAGCGGGGGGACCGATACGCAGTATTTT,CASSFPSGGTDTQYF
TRBV6-1,TRBJ2-3,NA,TGTGCCAGCAGTGAAGCACGACAGGCTAGCACAGATACGCAGTATTTT,CASSEARQASTDTQYF
TRBV5-1,TRBJ2-3,NA,TGCGCCAGCAGGCCTGGGACTTCGTCTAGCACAGATACGCAGTATTTT,CASRPGTSSSTDTQYF
TRBV25-1,TRBJ2-2,TRBD1,TGTGCCAGCAGGGGACAGGGGGTGCTCTGGGAGCTGTTTTTT,CASRGQGVLWELFF
TRBV27,TRBJ1-6,NA,TGTGCCAGCAGTTTAGGGAGCGGGACAAGAAACTCACCCCTCCACTTT,CASSLGSGTRNSPLHF
TRBV4-1,TRBJ1-5,NA,TGCGCCAGCAGCCCCGTCAGCAATCAGCCCCAGCATTTT,CASSPVSNQPQHF
TRBV24-1,TRBJ2-3,TRBD1,TGTGCCACCAGTGATGCGGGACAGGGGAGTCAGTATTTT,CATSDAGQGSQYF
TRBV9,TRBJ2-5,TRBD1,TGTGCCAGCAGCGTCCAGGGGGCAAGGGAGACCCAGTACTTC,CASSVQGARETQYF
TRBV5-4,TRBJ2-2,TRBD2,TGTGCCAGCAGCTGGACTAGCGGCACCGGGGAGCTGTTTTTT,CASSWTSGTGELFF